What follows is one T cell receptor beta chain and its context. Data came from immunoSEQ multiplex PCR; TCRdb stores just in-frame clones and leaves some out. The repertoire holds about 650,000 clones, with nearly 97% as singletons. This CDR3 comprises 13 residues. V gave up 3 bases and J gave up 5 bases, with 10 bases separating them. Germline lookup yields CDR1 SGHNT and CDR2 YENEEA. The source of the sample is a study of shared clonotypes between healthy human individuals. Positively selected for CCR7, the CD45RO-negative cells used as naive CD8 cells excluded terminally differentiated effector memory CD45RA+ cells.

The receptor's source is a woman between 25 and 40 years old in good health. Sequenced: naive CD8+ T cells sorted from blood. This sequence joins TRBV11-3 and TRBJ1-1; D is unclear. The chain's CDR3 is CASSFGVWTEAFF. CDR3 nucleotide sequence: TGTGCCAGCAGCTTCGGGGTGTGGACTGAAGCTTTCTTT.